These 8 T cell receptor beta chains were all obtained from the same sample, sequenced in a study of graft-versus-host responses after intestinal transplantation. Using immunoSEQ multiplex PCR, the repertoire was profiled, and TCRdb retains in-frame clones only, with some absent. The table includes approximately 33,000 clones, approximately 80% detected once. Their target antigens are unknown. Sequences were derived from unstimulated CD8+ T cells sorted from spleen or lymph node cells, sampled before intestinal transplant. These receptors all come from a human donor who received an intestinal transplant.

The rearrangement uses TRBV27 and TRBJ1-5, with a weak D call TRBD1 (6 bases). CDR3 length equals 18 residues. Trimming took off 4 bases at V and 0 bases at J, with 19 bases between the two ends. Looked up from germline, CDR1 is MNHEY and CDR2 is SMNVEV (reference sequence). The CDR3 loop reads CASSSRTADGTSNQPQHF. CDR3 coding DNA: TGTGCCAGCAGTTCCAGGACAGCCGATGGGACTAGCAATCAGCCCCAGCATTTT.

The table lists this clone with a count of one. The chain combines TRBV6-5 with TRBJ2-7; TRBD2 aligns across 13 bases. Germline-derived CDR1 and CDR2 are MNHEY and SVGAGI. The CDR3 spans 13 residues. V was clipped by 8 bases and J by 2 bases; unmatched bases: 0. The CDR3 nucleotides are TGTGCCAGCGGACTAGCGGGAGCCTACGAGCAGTACTTC. This sequence encodes CASGLAGAYEQYF.

The chain joins TRBV21-1 to TRBJ2-3; TRBD1 is taken as the D call from the table, unchecked against the DNA. TRBV21-1 is flagged as a pseudogene. CDR3 length: 17 amino acids. In nucleotides, the CDR3 is TGTGCCAGCAGCAAAGACGACAGCTTTTCTAGCACAGATACGCAGTATTTT. Its protein is CASSKDDSFSSTDTQYF.

The chain combines TRBV19 with TRBJ1-1; no clear D gene. V was shortened by 4 bases and J by 3 bases, with 15 bases between the two germline ends. The germline V gene encodes CDR1 LNHDA and CDR2 SQIVND (reference sequence). This CDR3 is 15 amino acids long. The CDR3 loop is CASSTFNPGYTEAFF. The CDR3, as DNA: TGTGCCAGTAGTACCTTTAACCCAGGATACACTGAAGCTTTCTTT.

The chain uses TRBV6-5 and TRBJ2-5; 9 nucleotides match TRBD1. The CDR3 extends over 15 amino acids. The V gene's germline CDR1 is MNHEY and CDR2 SVGAGI. The trim removed 5 bases at V and 5 bases at J, leaving 9 bases unmatched. CDR3 sequence (DNA): TGTGCCAGCAGTGTCACAGGGGGCTCGGGGGAGACCCAGTACTTC. This encodes CASSVTGGSGETQYF.

This clone was counted between two and nine times. The CDR3, as DNA: TGTGCCACCAGCAAAAGACAGGGGGCGGCCAATGAGCAGTTCTTC. Translating gives CATSKRQGAANEQFF. The chain joins TRBV15 to TRBJ2-1, with 10 bases aligning to TRBD1. J gave up 6 bases and V 4 bases, and 6 bases lay outside the gene matches. CDR3 length: 15 residues. Germline V gene sequence: CDR1 LNHNV, CDR2 YYDKDF (reference sequence).

V gene TRBV7-9 combines with J gene TRBJ2-1; TRBD1 agrees at 10 bases. This CDR3 spans 13 amino acids. From germline, CDR1 is SEHNR and CDR2 FQNEAQ (reference sequence). The CDR3 region has the DNA TGTGTCGCAGGACAGGGGGCCTACAATGAGCAGTTCTTC. It is translated as CVAGQGAYNEQFF.

V is TRBV10-2 and J is TRBJ2-5; 8 bases align to TRBD1. The trim removed 6 bases at V and 3 bases at J, leaving 9 bases unmatched. Per the germline V gene, CDR1 is WSHSY and CDR2 is SAAADI. The CDR3 is 15 residues long. The CDR3 protein is CASSSPGTGEETQYF. The CDR3 DNA is TGCGCCAGCAGCTCGCCGGGGACAGGCGAAGAGACCCAGTACTTC.